This entry lists 8 T cell receptor beta chains sequenced from one sample in a study of tumor T cells in aggressive B-cell lymphoma. Sequencing used immunoSEQ multiplex PCR; TCRdb keeps in-frame clones, though not all of them. The sample includes more than 7,000 clones, approximately 84% of them seen just once. Sequenced input: tumor tissue. The source is an adult with diffuse large B cell lymphoma.

The chain recombines TRBV19 with TRBJ1-5, with 9 bases fitting TRBD1. Germline V gene sequence: CDR1 LNHDA, CDR2 SQIVND (reference sequence). The CDR3 sequence is 15 residues long. Trimming took 6 bases from V and 7 from J; bases not matched to a gene: 10. CDR3 amino acids: CASRQDRGGRQPQHF. DNA of the CDR3: TGTGCCAGTAGGCAGGACAGGGGAGGGAGACAGCCCCAGCATTTT.

The rearrangement links TRBV5-6 to TRBJ2-3, with 8 bases matching TRBD2. V lost 0 bases and J lost 1; bases outside the gene matches: 4. CDR3 length: 16 residues. Germline V gene lookup returns CDR1 SGHDT and CDR2 YYEEEE. The CDR3 DNA is TGTGCCAGCAGCTTGGCCCTGCGGGGGGGCACAGATACGCAGTATTTT. Its translation is CASSLALRGGTDTQYF.

The sample holds a few counts of this clone. V gene TRBV19 combines with J gene TRBJ2-5; 8 bases are shared with TRBD1. Germline V gene sequence: CDR1 LNHDA, CDR2 SQIVND (reference sequence). Unmatched junction bases numbered 8, after V lost 6 bases and J lost 5 bases. The CDR3 has 14 amino acids. In nucleotides, the CDR3 is TGTGCCAGTAGCCTCGGACAGGGTGGGGAGACCCAGTACTTC. This gives the protein CASSLGQGGETQYF.

The chain links TRBV25-1 to TRBJ2-2; 7 bases align to TRBD1. The CDR3 runs to 15 residues. Germline lookup yields CDR1 MGHDK and CDR2 SYGVNS. Germline trimming cut 5 bases from V and 8 bases from J; bases unmatched to any gene: 11. CDR3 DNA: TGTGCCAGCAGTCCACACAAGGGGGCAAAGGGGGAGCTGTTTTTT. It yields the protein CASSPHKGAKGELFF.

By sample share, this clone is large. This chain joins TRBV5-6 and TRBJ1-4, with D hard to call. Looked up from germline, CDR1 is SGHDT and CDR2 is YYEEEE. The ends were cut back, 4 bases at V and 4 bases at J, with 11 bases in the middle. The length of the CDR3 is 14 residues. CDR3 sequence: CASSIDGFNEKLFF. CDR3 sequence (DNA): TGTGCCAGCAGCATAGACGGGTTTAATGAAAAACTGTTTTTT.

This sequence joins TRBV30 and TRBJ1-4; 8 bases agree with TRBD1. The CDR3 has 15 amino acids. Germline CDR1 and CDR2: GTSNPN and SVGIG (reference sequence). J lost 0 bases, V lost 5 bases, and 5 bases had no gene match. The CDR3 sequence is CAWDRGSATNEKLFF. In nucleotides, the CDR3 is TGTGCCTGGGACAGGGGAAGTGCAACTAATGAAAAACTGTTTTTT.

CDR3 sequence: CASLYRGRGYTF. The DNA for the CDR3 is TGTGCCAGCCTGTACAGGGGGCGTGGCTACACCTTC. This chain uses TRBV28 with TRBJ1-2; 9 bases line up with TRBD1. From germline, CDR1 is MDHEN and CDR2 SYDVKM. The V and J ends lost 8 bases and 7 bases, in that order; junction bases with no gene match: 5. The length of the CDR3 is 12 residues.

In nucleotides, the CDR3 is TGTGCCAGCAGCACCTATCAGGAGGCAGGTCACTTCAATGAGCAGTTCTTC. It is translated as CASSTYQEAGHFNEQFF. The J gene is TRBJ2-1, the V gene TRBV11-3; D may be TRBD2 (5 bases). The CDR3 spans 17 residues. Germline lookup yields CDR1 SGHNT and CDR2 YENEEA. V shed 5 bases and J shed 6 bases, with 23 bases lying between them.